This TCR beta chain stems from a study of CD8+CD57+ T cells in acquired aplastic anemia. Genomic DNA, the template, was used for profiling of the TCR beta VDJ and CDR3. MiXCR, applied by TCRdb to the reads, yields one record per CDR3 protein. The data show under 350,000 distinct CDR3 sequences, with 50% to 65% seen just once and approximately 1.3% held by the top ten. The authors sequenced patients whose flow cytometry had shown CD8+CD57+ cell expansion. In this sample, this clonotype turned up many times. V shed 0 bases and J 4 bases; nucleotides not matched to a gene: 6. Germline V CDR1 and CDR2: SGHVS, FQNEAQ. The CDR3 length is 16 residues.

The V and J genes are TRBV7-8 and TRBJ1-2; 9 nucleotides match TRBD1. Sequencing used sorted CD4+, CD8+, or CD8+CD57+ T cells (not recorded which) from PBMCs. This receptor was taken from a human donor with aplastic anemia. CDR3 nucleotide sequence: TGTGCCAGCAGCTTAGCTTCGGACAGGGGCTCCTATGGCTACACCTTC. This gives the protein CASSLASDRGSYGYTF.